This T cell receptor (beta chain) was sequenced for a study of T-cell memory formation after mild COVID-19 (dated by TCRdb to 2020 to 2023). About the full investigation: TCR sequence clusters from the two donors were found to be largely donor specific. Longitudinal TCRalpha and TCRbeta repertoire sequencing tracked T-cell clones expanding and contracting after mild COVID-19 in two donors. Two young, previously healthy adult volunteers made up the cohort, one male and one female. Here is what the overall study found, with its caveats: Only a couple of mild cases were covered in the study, and larger cohorts including severe cases with pre-infection samples were considered necessary. From day 15 to 85, contracting clones showed balanced CD4/CD8 phenotypes, whereas a second wave of clones that expanded from day 15 to 37 leaned towards CD4+. The detection of some responding clones in pre-infection memory suggests that pre-existing cross-reactive memory T cells joined the SARS-CoV-2 response. Contracting CD4+ clones appeared mostly in the CM and EM memory subsets, whereas CD8+ clones were enriched in EMRA. SARS-CoV-2 specificity of the second-wave clones peaking on day 37 was not confirmed.

From V the trimming removes 5 bases and from J it removes 10 bases, while the gene matches leave 14 bases of the junction unaccounted for. From the cysteine up to the phenylalanine, the CDR3 has a length of 16 residues. The only DNA kept is the CDR3, 48 bases in frame from the first base. Per the germline V gene (reference sequence), SGHAT is the CDR1 and FQDESV is the CDR2. With respect to this clonotype: No antigen is known for it. No much larger clone is present one base from it, and per-base qualities are unavailable.

Sequenced using an Illumina NovaSeq 6000. TCRalpha and TCRbeta cDNA libraries were constructed by 5'RACE with constant-segment primers, with sample barcodes and unique molecular identifiers being introduced. Trizol reagent was used to extract RNA from every sample. Libraries were amplified in two PCR steps, with a second sample barcode and Illumina TruSeq adapters added in the second step. Libraries were sequenced on an Illumina NovaSeq with 2 x 150 bp paired-end reads. The original methods were these. With migec v1.2.7, reads were demultiplexed and then collapsed into UMI-guided consensus sequences. Using mixcr v2.1.11, UMI consensuses were aligned to TRA and TRB V and J templates and then assembled into clonotypes. A clonotype was counted as expanded or contracted only when both edgeR and NoisET called the clonotype significant, with the noise models trained on biological replicates. For edgeR calls, the cutoffs were a false discovery rate-adjusted p below 0.01 and a log2 fold-change threshold of 1. As an exploratory analysis of dynamics, PCA with hierarchical clustering was applied to max-normalized trajectories of the 1000 most abundant clonotypes. Separately sequenced CD4+ and CD8+ repertoires were used to assign a CD4 or CD8 phenotype to each responding clone. TCRdb cleaned the public reads at Q25 with fastp, built clones with MiXCR and kept in-frame beta chains. Entries that share a CDR3 protein sequence are merged under the most common genes and DNA. The V and J calls reflect TCRdb's pipeline rather than the authors' work. The sample table lists 350,000 to 450,000 distinct CDR3 sequences, 20% to 30% of them with a count of one. 8.5% to 10% of the sample is taken by the ten largest.

Ficoll-Paque density gradient centrifugation was used to isolate PBMCs. The rearrangement joined TRBV11-1 to TRBJ2-2; 9 central nucleotides agree with TRBD1. This receptor was obtained from an adult woman who had mild COVID-19 (a few samples of this study predate the infection). The sample titles of this study are shuffled in the database, so cell type and time point are left out; the donor was told from shared clones. The sequenced sample was PBMCs or a T cell subset sorted from them (not recorded which). Here is the DNA: TGTGCCAGCAGCCCCGGACAGGGGAAATGGCGAGAGGAGCTGTTTTTT. It translates as CASSPGQGKWREELFF.